This TCR beta chain derives from a study of blood T cell repertoires in COVID-19. Whole-study context: Collection of acute and convalescent COVID-19 samples took place in the United States, Italy and Spain.

In the original processing: Researchers report that nucleated cell counts were estimated from reference gene primer amplification. TCRdb's copy holds only in-frame clones and misses some; the assay was immunoSEQ multiplex PCR. The DNA gave D and trimming, while V, J and clone size come from that table. In the table there are a few hundred thousand clones, 90% of which are singletons. Enrolment of Seattle patients took place during active infection, and they were followed longitudinally. This clonotype was sampled from a woman aged 55-75 years with COVID-19, enrolled during active disease. Sample: peripheral blood.

The CDR3 reads CSASIGGEETQYF. Here the CDR3 DNA reads TGCAGTGCTAGTATCGGGGGGGAAGAGACCCAGTACTTC. This rearrangement joins TRBV20-1 to TRBJ2-5, with 8 bases that match TRBD2. With 3 bases clipped from V and 3 bases from J, the junction kept 3 bases outside the gene matches. The CDR3 is 13 amino acids. Germline CDR1 reads DFQATT; CDR2 reads SNEGSKA (reference sequence).